This T cell receptor (beta chain) was found in a study of OX40 agonist ivuxolimab in advanced cancers. Study summary: Partial responses were seen in three patients, one with hepatocellular carcinoma and two with cutaneous melanoma.

Libraries were prepared by immunoSEQ multiplex PCR; TCRdb keeps only in-frame clonotypes and omits some of them. The data show roughly 70,000 clones, with 85% seen just once and roughly 4% held by the top ten. This clone appeared a single time. The TCR was taken from an adult with an advanced solid tumor such as melanoma, head and neck, liver or kidney cancer. The sample in question was CD4+ or CD8+ T cells sorted from blood, obtained in a trial of the OX40 agonist ivuxolimab.

The CDR3, as DNA: TGTGCCAGTAGTCGGCGCGGGAGGGACGCAGATACGCAGTATTTT. Translating gives CASSRRGRDADTQYF. The V gene is TRBV19, the J gene TRBJ2-3; the match to TRBD2 covers 9 bases. Trimming at V came to 5 bases and at J to 4 bases, leaving 7 bases not matched to a gene. From germline, CDR1 is LNHDA and CDR2 SQIVND (reference sequence). This CDR3 has 15 residues.